This is a list of T cell receptor beta chains from one sample in a study of CD8 T cells in Susac syndrome. Each CDR3 protein gets one entry after TCRdb re-called the immunoSEQ multiplex PCR reads with MiXCR. Of some 100,000 distinct CDR3 sequences listed, about 92% are singletons. Source material: CD4+ T cells from PBMCs. These receptors all come from a human donor with multiple sclerosis. CDR3s leave out the opening cysteine and the closing phenylalanine or tryptophan. A D gene is named only where the DNA matches it firmly. Where a row states a size, it is once, few, many or the class of an expanded clone; other rows omit it.

d_gene	len	abundance	v_gene	j_gene	CDR3aa
.	12	.	TRBV9	TRBJ2-5	ASSVGNSGETQY
.	13	.	TRBV5-1	TRBJ1-6	ASSLSGVDNSPLH
.	11	.	TRBV6-2/TRBV6-3	TRBJ1-1	AGRRGANTEAF
.	11	.	TRBV20-1	TRBJ1-5	SARSTGNQPQH
.	12	.	TRBV3-1	TRBJ2-3	ASTHGGLTDTQY
TRBD2	13	.	TRBV9	TRBJ2-1	ASSVGPGGGDEQF
.	9	.	TRBV29-1	TRBJ1-2	SVESGGGYT
TRBD2	14	.	TRBV28	TRBJ2-1	ASSSRLAGLGSEQF
.	11	.	TRBV5-1	TRBJ2-3	ASSSGNGDTQY
.	13	.	TRBV2	TRBJ1-5	ASSWDDYSNQPQH
TRBD2	12	.	TRBV7-9	TRBJ2-1	ASSLGGLAGEQF
.	10	.	TRBV2	TRBJ1-1	ASRDINTEAF
.	12	.	TRBV20-1	TRBJ2-5	SAEAPTVTETQY
TRBD1	12	.	TRBV12-3/TRBV12-4	TRBJ1-2	ASRRAGGDYGYT
TRBD1	11	once	TRBV29-1	TRBJ1-4	SVAGTGYGKLF
TRBD1	13	once	TRBV4-1	TRBJ2-7	ASSRLTGDDYEQY
.	12	once	TRBV6-1	TRBJ2-7	ASSTVRTGSEQY
.	14	.	TRBV6-1	TRBJ1-3	ASSRGGSLNGNTIY
.	11	.	TRBV6-1	TRBJ1-3	ASSPVSGNTIY
.	11	.	TRBV20-1	TRBJ2-1	SARTGSRDEQF
.	14	.	TRBV3-1	TRBJ2-5	ASSQPGLLIRETQY
.	10	.	TRBV20-1	TRBJ1-1	SARHRNYEAF
TRBD2	13	.	TRBV10-3	TRBJ2-3	AISLTSGGTDTQY
TRBD1	11	.	TRBV10-3	TRBJ2-5	AISGQGRETQY
TRBD2	14	.	TRBV7-9	TRBJ2-1	ASSSGRGGIGNEQF
.	10	.	TRBV7-2	TRBJ1-2	ASRRGSYGYT
TRBD2	12	.	TRBV20-1	TRBJ2-1	SASGGGSNNEQF
.	11	.	TRBV5-6	TRBJ1-4	ASSFLGGDKLF
.	12	.	TRBV18	TRBJ1-1	ASSPQSGRSEAF
.	12	.	TRBV18	TRBJ1-6	ASSIDRRNSPLH
.	12	.	TRBV7-9	TRBJ2-3	ASSFSVSTDTQY
.	11	.	TRBV7-3	TRBJ1-1	ATARGMNTEAF
.	12	.	TRBV23-1	TRBJ2-7	ASSQFLLSDEQY
.	13	.	TRBV7-9	TRBJ2-7	ASSSSSESSYEQY
.	13	.	TRBV3-1	TRBJ1-2	ASSPDEGVNGGYT
TRBD1	12	.	TRBV6-5	TRBJ1-6	ASSWTGGGTPLH
.	10	.	TRBV20-1	TRBJ1-1	SAFDQNTEAF
.	12	once	TRBV6-5	TRBJ2-7	ASRPVGTGHRQY
.	14	.	TRBV6-1	TRBJ2-4	ASSQTGILAKNIQY
.	16	.	TRBV3-1	TRBJ2-1	ASSHRVFRQASYNEQF
.	9	.	TRBV29-1	TRBJ1-2	SVVRVSGYT
.	10	.	TRBV25-1	TRBJ1-3	ASLGSGNTIY
.	14	.	TRBV7-2	TRBJ2-5	ASSFSGGGMTETQY
.	13	.	TRBV6-5	TRBJ2-1	ASSYRADLNNEQF
.	15	.	TRBV6-5	TRBJ2-7	ASSYSNANGGTYEQY
.	11	.	TRBV19	TRBJ1-5	ASNGQFNQPQH
.	10	.	TRBV29-1	TRBJ1-4	SAHGFDEKLF
TRBD1	11	.	TRBV30	TRBJ1-2	AWDRGRFSGYT
TRBD1	15	.	TRBV3-1	TRBJ2-2	ASSQARQGAQFGELF
.	12	.	TRBV4-2	TRBJ2-3	ASSQVGEGDTQY
.	12	.	TRBV18	TRBJ2-7	ASSPTVSSYEQY
.	13	.	TRBV3-1	TRBJ1-3	ASSQDVARGNTIY
.	10	.	TRBV24-1	TRBJ2-2	ATSDPLGELF
TRBD2	13	.	TRBV28	TRBJ2-7	ASSADTPGGYEQY
.	12	.	TRBV12-3/TRBV12-4	TRBJ2-7	ASSVTGVEDEQY